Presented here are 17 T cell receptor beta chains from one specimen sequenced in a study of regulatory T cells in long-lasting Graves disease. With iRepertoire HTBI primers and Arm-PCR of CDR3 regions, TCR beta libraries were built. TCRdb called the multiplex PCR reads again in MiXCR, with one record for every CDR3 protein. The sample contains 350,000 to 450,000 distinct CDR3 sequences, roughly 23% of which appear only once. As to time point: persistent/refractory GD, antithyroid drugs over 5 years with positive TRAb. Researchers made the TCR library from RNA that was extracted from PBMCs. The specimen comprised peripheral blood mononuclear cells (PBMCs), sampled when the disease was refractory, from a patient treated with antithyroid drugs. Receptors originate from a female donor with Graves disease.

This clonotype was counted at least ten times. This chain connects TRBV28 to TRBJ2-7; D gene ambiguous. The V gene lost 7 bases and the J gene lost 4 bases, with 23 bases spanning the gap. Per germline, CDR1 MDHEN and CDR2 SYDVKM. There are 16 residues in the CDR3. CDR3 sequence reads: CASKKTGITNPYEQYF. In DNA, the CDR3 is TGTGCCAGCAAAAAAACCGGCATTACTAATCCTTACGAGCAGTACTTC. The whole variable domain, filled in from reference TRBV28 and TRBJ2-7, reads DVKVTQSSRYLVKRTGEKVFLECVQDMDHENMFWYRQDPGLGLRLIYFSYDVKMKEKGDIPEGYSVSREKKERFSLILESASTNQTSMYLCASKKTGITNPYEQYFGPGTRLTVT.

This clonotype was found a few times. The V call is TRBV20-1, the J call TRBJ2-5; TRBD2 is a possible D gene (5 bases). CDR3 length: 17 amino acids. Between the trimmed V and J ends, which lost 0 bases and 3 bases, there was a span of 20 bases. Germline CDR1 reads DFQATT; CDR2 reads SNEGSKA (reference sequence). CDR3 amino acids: CSAREDYPWPEEETQYF. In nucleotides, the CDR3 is TGCAGTGCTAGAGAAGACTACCCCTGGCCCGAGGAAGAGACCCAGTACTTC.

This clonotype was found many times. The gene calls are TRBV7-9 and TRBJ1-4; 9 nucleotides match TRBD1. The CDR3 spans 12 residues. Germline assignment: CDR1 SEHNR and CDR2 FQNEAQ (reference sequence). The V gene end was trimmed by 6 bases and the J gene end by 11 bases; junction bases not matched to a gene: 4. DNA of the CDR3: TGTGCCAGCAGTTTCGGGACAGGGAAACTGTTTTTT. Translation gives CASSFGTGKLFF. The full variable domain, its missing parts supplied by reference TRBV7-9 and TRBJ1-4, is DTGVSQNPRHKITKRGQNVTFRCDPISEHNRLYWYRQTLGQGPEFLTYFQNEAQLEKSRLLSDRFSAERPKGSFSTLEIQRTEQGDSAMYLCASSFGTGKLFFGSGTQLSVL.

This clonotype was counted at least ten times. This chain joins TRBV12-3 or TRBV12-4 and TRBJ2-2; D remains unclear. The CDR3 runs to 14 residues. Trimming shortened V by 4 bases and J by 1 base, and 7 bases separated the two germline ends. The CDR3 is CASSSTQNTGELFF. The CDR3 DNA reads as TGTGCCAGCAGTTCCACCCAGAACACCGGGGAGCTGTTTTTT.

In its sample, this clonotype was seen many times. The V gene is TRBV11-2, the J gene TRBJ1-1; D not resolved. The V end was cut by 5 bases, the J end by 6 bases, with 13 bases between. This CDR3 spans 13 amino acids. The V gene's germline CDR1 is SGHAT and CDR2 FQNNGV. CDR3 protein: CASSPLALPEAFF. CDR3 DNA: TGTGCCAGCAGCCCTCTAGCGTTGCCTGAAGCTTTCTTT.

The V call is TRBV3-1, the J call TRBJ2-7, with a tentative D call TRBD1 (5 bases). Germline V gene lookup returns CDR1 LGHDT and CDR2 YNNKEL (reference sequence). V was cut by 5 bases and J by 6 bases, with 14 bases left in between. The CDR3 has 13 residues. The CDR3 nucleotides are TGTGCCAGCAGCGGCAAGGGGTTTCGCGAGCAGTACTTC. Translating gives CASSGKGFREQYF.

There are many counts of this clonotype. The CDR3 loop is CASSLAGKGHYYEQYF. CDR3 nucleotide sequence: TGTGCCAGCAGTTTAGCGGGAAAGGGACATTATTACGAGCAGTACTTC. The J gene is TRBJ2-7, the V gene TRBV12-3 or TRBV12-4, with a weak D call TRBD1 (6 bases). This CDR3 is 16 amino acids long. Trimming pared 0 bases from V and 4 bases from J, leaving 16 bases between.

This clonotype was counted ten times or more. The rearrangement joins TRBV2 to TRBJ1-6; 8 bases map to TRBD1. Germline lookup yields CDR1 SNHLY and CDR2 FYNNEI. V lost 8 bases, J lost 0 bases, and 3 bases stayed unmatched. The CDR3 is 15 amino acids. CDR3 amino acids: CASGQGSSYNSPLHF. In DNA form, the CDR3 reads TGTGCCAGCGGACAGGGAAGCTCCTATAATTCACCCCTCCACTTT.

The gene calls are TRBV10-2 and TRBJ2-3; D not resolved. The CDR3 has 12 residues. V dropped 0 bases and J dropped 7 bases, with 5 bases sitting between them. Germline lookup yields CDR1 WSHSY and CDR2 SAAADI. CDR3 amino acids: CASSESGHTQYF. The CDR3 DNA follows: TGCGCCAGCAGTGAGTCGGGCCATACGCAGTATTTT.

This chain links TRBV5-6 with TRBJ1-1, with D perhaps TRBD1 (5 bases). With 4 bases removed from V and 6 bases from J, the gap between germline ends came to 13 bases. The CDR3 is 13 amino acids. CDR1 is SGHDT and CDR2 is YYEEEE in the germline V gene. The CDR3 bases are TGTGCCAGCAGCCCGTCAGGGTATGCTGAAGCTTTCTTT. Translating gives CASSPSGYAEAFF.

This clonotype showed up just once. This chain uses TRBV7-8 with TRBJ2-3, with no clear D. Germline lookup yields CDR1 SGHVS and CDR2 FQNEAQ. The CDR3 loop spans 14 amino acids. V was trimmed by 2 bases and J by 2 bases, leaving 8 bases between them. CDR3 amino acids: CASSLFAYTDTQYF. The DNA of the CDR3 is TGTGCCAGCAGCTTATTCGCCTACACAGATACGCAGTATTTT. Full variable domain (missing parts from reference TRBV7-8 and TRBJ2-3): GAGVSQSPRYKVAKRGQDVALRCDPISGHVSLFWYQQALGQGPEFLTYFQNEAQLDKSGLPSDRFFAERPEGSVSTLKIQRTQQEDSAVYLCASSLFAYTDTQYFGPGTRLTVL.

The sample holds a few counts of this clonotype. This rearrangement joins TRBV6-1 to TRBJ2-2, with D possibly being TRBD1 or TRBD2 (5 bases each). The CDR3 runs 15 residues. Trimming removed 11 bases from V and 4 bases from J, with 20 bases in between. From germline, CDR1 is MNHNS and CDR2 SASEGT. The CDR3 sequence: CAARRDPASTGELFF. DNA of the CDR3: TGTGCCGCACGCCGGGACCCAGCAAGCACCGGGGAGCTGTTTTTT.

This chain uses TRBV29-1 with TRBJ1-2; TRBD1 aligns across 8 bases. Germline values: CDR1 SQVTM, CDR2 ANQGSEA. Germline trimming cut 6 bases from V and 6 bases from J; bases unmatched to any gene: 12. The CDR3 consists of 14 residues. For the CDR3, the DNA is TGCAGCGTGCCAGAGGGGGACAGGTCCCATGGCTACACCTTC. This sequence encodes CSVPEGDRSHGYTF. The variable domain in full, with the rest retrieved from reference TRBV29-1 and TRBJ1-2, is SAVISQKPSRDICQRGTSLTIQCQVDSQVTMMFWYRQQPGQSLTLIATANQGSEATYESGFVIDKFPISRPNLTFSTLTVSNMSPEDSSIYLCSVPEGDRSHGYTFGSGTRLTVV.

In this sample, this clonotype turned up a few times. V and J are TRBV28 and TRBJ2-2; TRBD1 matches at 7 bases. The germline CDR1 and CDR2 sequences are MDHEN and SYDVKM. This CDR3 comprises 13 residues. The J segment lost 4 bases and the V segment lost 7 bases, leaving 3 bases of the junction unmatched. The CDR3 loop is CASKAGGTGELFF. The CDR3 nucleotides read TGTGCCAGCAAGGCAGGGGGCACCGGGGAGCTGTTTTTT.

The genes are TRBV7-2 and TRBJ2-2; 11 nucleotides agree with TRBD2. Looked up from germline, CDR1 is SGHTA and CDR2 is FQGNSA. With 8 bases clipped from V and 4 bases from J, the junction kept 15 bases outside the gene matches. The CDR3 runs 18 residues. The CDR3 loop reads CASEMGETSGIVTGELFF. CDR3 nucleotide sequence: TGTGCCAGCGAGATGGGGGAGACTAGCGGGATCGTCACCGGGGAGCTGTTTTTT. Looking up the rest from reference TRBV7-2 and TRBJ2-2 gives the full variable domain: GAGVSQSPSNKVTEKGKDVELRCDPISGHTALYWYRQSLGQGLEFLIYFQGNSAPDKSGLPSDRFSAERTGGSVSTLTIQRTQQEDSAVYLCASEMGETSGIVTGELFFGEGSRLTVL.

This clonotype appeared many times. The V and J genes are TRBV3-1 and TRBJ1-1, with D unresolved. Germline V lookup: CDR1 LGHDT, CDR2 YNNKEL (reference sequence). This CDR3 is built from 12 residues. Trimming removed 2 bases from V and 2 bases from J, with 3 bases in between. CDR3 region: CASSQTNTEAFF. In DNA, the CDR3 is TGTGCCAGCAGCCAAACAAACACTGAAGCTTTCTTT.

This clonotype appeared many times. This CDR3 is CATSSVKGEQYF. As DNA, the CDR3 is TGTGCCACCAGTTCTGTTAAGGGCGAGCAGTACTTC. V gene TRBV24-1 combines with J gene TRBJ2-7; D not resolved. V lost 6 bases to trimming and J lost 6 bases, with 11 bases between them. CDR1 and CDR2 (germline): KGHDR, SFDVKD. CDR3 length: 12 amino acids.